A single sample gave rise to the 5 T cell receptor beta chains below, sequenced in a study of shared clonotypes between healthy human individuals. As defined, naive CD8 cells were CD45RO-negative and positively selected for CCR7, with terminally differentiated effector memory CD45RA+ cells excluded. Measured with immunoSEQ multiplex PCR; TCRdb has only the in-frame clones, and not every one. The data show about 2.1 million clones, with 90% to 95% seen just once and roughly 1.8% held by the top ten. The sequencing input was naive CD8+ T cells from PBMCs. The receptors stem from a man aged 18 to 29 in good health. Some clones in this sample may be carry-over from other donors' samples.

The V and J genes are TRBV4-3 and TRBJ2-1; a possible D gene is TRBD2 (6 bases). Germline V CDR1 and CDR2: LGHNA, YSLEER. The CDR3 totals 16 residues. Trimming removed 0 bases from V and 5 bases from J, with 14 bases in between. CDR3 nucleotides: TGCGCCAGCAGCCAAGATAGCGGACTAACGCACAATGAGCAGTTCTTC. As protein: CASSQDSGLTHNEQFF.

The rearrangement uses TRBV7-9 and TRBJ2-1, with a tentative D call TRBD2 (5 bases). Germline assignment: CDR1 SEHNR and CDR2 FQNEAQ (reference sequence). The CDR3 has 15 amino acids. V was clipped by 5 bases and J by 0 bases, with 11 bases between them. CDR3 loop: CASSESGFSYNEQFF. The CDR3 DNA reads TGTGCCAGCAGCGAGAGCGGCTTCTCCTACAATGAGCAGTTCTTC.

The genes are TRBV10-3 and TRBJ2-3, with D perhaps being TRBD1 or TRBD2 (5 bases each). The CDR3 covers 17 residues. Germline lookup yields CDR1 ENHRY and CDR2 SYGVKD. Trimming pared 5 bases from V and 4 bases from J, leaving 22 bases between. The CDR3 DNA reads as TGTGCCATCAGTTCCCGGGACCTCAAAAGGGCGTCAGATACGCAGTATTTT. Its translation is CAISSRDLKRASDTQYF.

The rearrangement uses TRBV2 and TRBJ1-1; D is uncertain. Germline CDR1 and CDR2: SNHLY and FYNNEI. The V gene lost 2 bases and the J gene lost 10 bases, with 5 bases spanning the gap. This CDR3 comprises 10 residues. This CDR3 reads CASSEIGAFF. DNA of the CDR3: TGTGCCAGCAGTGAAATTGGAGCTTTCTTT.

The chain has TRBV7-6 and TRBJ2-5; 10 bases are shared with TRBD2. The V gene's germline CDR1 is SGHVS and CDR2 FNYEAQ. Trimming at V came to 0 bases and at J to 4 bases, leaving 2 bases not matched to a gene. The CDR3 totals 15 residues. DNA of the CDR3: TGTGCCAGCAGCTTAGCGCTAGCGGGAGCAGAGACCCAGTACTTC. Protein: CASSLALAGAETQYF.